What follows are 17 T cell receptor beta chains derived from one specimen sequenced in a study of blood T cell repertoires in COVID-19. The protocol was immunoSEQ multiplex PCR, while the TCRdb copy is restricted to in-frame clones and leaves out a portion. The table records about 74,000 clones, approximately 76% of them present only once. Material for sequencing was peripheral blood. These receptors all come from a man in his 70s with active or convalescent COVID-19.

The V and J genes are TRBV28 and TRBJ1-4; a possible D gene is TRBD1 (6 bases). Germline CDR1 reads MDHEN; CDR2 reads SYDVKM. With 5 bases removed from V and 5 bases from J, the gap between germline ends came to 12 bases. The CDR3 has 14 residues. Written as DNA, the CDR3 is TGTGCCAGCAGTGCGAGGGACAAGAATGAAAAACTGTTTTTT. Its translation: CASSARDKNEKLFF.

This clone has a handful of counts. The CDR3 loop is CATRGQTRDTQYF. The CDR3 DNA is TGTGCTACCAGGGGGCAAACAAGGGATACGCAGTATTTT. The V gene is TRBV6-5, the J gene TRBJ2-3; 8 positions match TRBD1. The CDR3 runs to 13 residues. Germline loops: CDR1 MNHEY, CDR2 SVGAGI.

The chain recombines TRBV7-9 with TRBJ1-1; D uncertain. V was pared by 6 bases and J by 6 bases, with 17 bases between. Germline CDR1 and CDR2: SEHNR and FQNEAQ (reference sequence). The CDR3 has 14 amino acids. CDR3 coding DNA: TGTGCCAGCAGTCACAAGTCAAGTATCCCTGAAGCTTTCTTT. As protein: CASSHKSSIPEAFF.

This clone was observed once. The chain carries TRBV28 and TRBJ1-6, with D hard to call. Looked up from germline, CDR1 is MDHEN and CDR2 is SYDVKM. Trimming shortened V by 2 bases and J by 1 base, and 9 bases separated the two germline ends. CDR3 length: 16 residues. The DNA of the CDR3 is TGTGCCAGCAGTTTAGGAGATGGGTCCTATAATTCACCCCTCCACTTT. Its protein product is CASSLGDGSYNSPLHF. The full variable domain, with the rest looked up from reference TRBV28 and TRBJ1-6, is DVKVTQSSRYLVKRTGEKVFLECVQDMDHENMFWYRQDPGLGLRLIYFSYDVKMKEKGDIPEGYSVSREKKERFSLILESASTNQTSMYLCASSLGDGSYNSPLHFGNGTRLTVT.

The rearrangement links TRBV30 to TRBJ2-3, with no clear D. From germline, CDR1 is GTSNPN and CDR2 SVGIG (reference sequence). The CDR3 is 15 amino acids. The V end lost 1 base, the J end lost 5 bases, and 16 bases lay between the germline ends. The CDR3 spells CAWSAVRSPVDTQYF. The CDR3 DNA is TGTGCCTGGAGTGCGGTTCGTTCGCCCGTAGATACGCAGTATTTT.

This chain connects TRBV20-1 to TRBJ2-3, with 9 bases aligning to TRBD1. Germline CDR1 reads DFQATT; CDR2 reads SNEGSKA (reference sequence). The CDR3 consists of 14 residues. V was pared by 3 bases and J by 8 bases, with 9 bases of the junction left unmatched. The CDR3 here is CSASLTGGAGTQYF. The CDR3 DNA reads TGCAGTGCTAGTCTCACAGGGGGCGCAGGTACGCAGTATTTT.

The chain has TRBV29-1 and TRBJ1-2; D gene unclear. V dropped 3 bases and J dropped 5 bases, with 19 bases sitting between them. Germline V gives CDR1 SQVTM, CDR2 ANQGSEA. The CDR3 spans 15 residues. The CDR3 spells CSVDPWTGERYGYTF. CDR3 bases: TGCAGCGTTGACCCCTGGACTGGGGAGAGATATGGCTACACCTTC.

This clone has just a few counts. This chain uses TRBV14 with TRBJ2-2; D perhaps matches TRBD1 (5 bases). V was trimmed by 5 bases and J by 1 base, leaving 11 bases between them. Germline V gene sequence: CDR1 SGHDN, CDR2 FVKESK. The CDR3 is 15 amino acids. CDR3: CASSAIDRNTGELFF. In DNA, the CDR3 is TGTGCCAGCAGCGCGATCGACAGGAACACCGGGGAGCTGTTTTTT.

This clone was seen once. The chain carries TRBV29-1 and TRBJ1-6; D might be TRBD1 (5 bases). The CDR3 loop spans 14 amino acids. The V gene's germline CDR1 is SQVTM and CDR2 ANQGSEA. Trimming took off 4 bases at V and 7 bases at J, with 14 bases between the two ends. This CDR3 is CSVVGDGGNSPLHF. CDR3 DNA sequence: TGCAGCGTTGTTGGGGACGGGGGAAATTCACCCCTCCACTTT. Complete variable domain (other parts from reference TRBV29-1 and TRBJ1-6): SAVISQKPSRDICQRGTSLTIQCQVDSQVTMMFWYRQQPGQSLTLIATANQGSEATYESGFVIDKFPISRPNLTFSTLTVSNMSPEDSSIYLCSVVGDGGNSPLHFGNGTRLTVT.

This clone was seen only a few times. This rearrangement joins TRBV2 to TRBJ1-5; TRBD1 agrees at 7 bases. Germline V gives CDR1 SNHLY, CDR2 FYNNEI. The CDR3 has 13 amino acids. V lost 8 bases to trimming and J lost 4 bases; unmatched junction nucleotides: 5. The CDR3 spells CASRQGVNQPQHF. In DNA, the CDR3 is TGTGCCAGCCGCCAGGGGGTAAATCAGCCCCAGCATTTT.

This clone qualifies as medium-sized. The rearrangement joins TRBV3-1 (or the pseudogene TRBV3-2) to TRBJ2-1; 10 bases are a match to TRBD2. Germline CDR1 is LGHDT and CDR2 is YNNKEL (reference sequence). This CDR3 contains 17 residues. The J segment lost 0 bases and the V segment lost 1 base, leaving 3 bases of the junction unmatched. The CDR3 DNA sequence: TGTGCCAGCAGCCAAGTTAGCGGGGGGTACTCCTACAATGAGCAGTTCTTC. This sequence encodes CASSQVSGGYSYNEQFF.

The V gene is TRBV7-6, the J gene TRBJ2-3; maybe TRBD2 (6 bases). Per germline, CDR1 SGHVS and CDR2 FNYEAQ. The CDR3 is made up of 17 amino acids. Trimming took off 5 bases at V and 1 base at J, with 19 bases between the two ends. CDR3 region: CASSRGTLVYGTDTQYF. In nucleotides, the CDR3 is TGTGCCAGCAGCCGCGGGACGCTAGTCTATGGCACAGATACGCAGTATTTT.

This chain joins TRBV9 and TRBJ1-1; D not certain. This CDR3 is 13 amino acids long. Germline assignment: CDR1 SGDLS and CDR2 YYNGEE. Trimming took 3 bases from V and 3 from J, leaving 9 bases between them. The CDR3 DNA reads as TGTGCCAGCAGCGCTCCCTCGGACACTGAAGCTTTCTTT. It specifies CASSAPSDTEAFF.

The V and J genes are TRBV7-3 and TRBJ1-3, with D tentatively TRBD1 (5 bases). Germline loops: CDR1 SGHTA, CDR2 FQGTGA. The CDR3 runs 14 residues. V lost 3 bases and J lost 0, with 6 bases in between. The CDR3 loop is CASSFGHSGNTIYF. CDR3 coding DNA: TGTGCCAGCAGCTTCGGACACTCTGGAAACACCATATATTTT. Looking up the rest from reference TRBV7-3 and TRBJ1-3 gives the full variable domain: GAGVSQTPSNKVTEKGKYVELRCDPISGHTALYWYRQSLGQGPEFLIYFQGTGAADDSGLPNDRFFAVRPEGSVSTLKIQRTERGDSAVYLCASSFGHSGNTIYFGEGSWLTVV.

This clone has just one count. V and J are TRBV5-1 and TRBJ2-1, with 14 bases lining up with TRBD2. This CDR3 is built from 17 residues. V shed 4 bases, J shed 7 bases, and the junction held 10 bases outside the gene matches. Germline values: CDR1 SGHRS, CDR2 YFSETQ. CDR3 coding DNA: TGCGCCAGCAGCGTAGGGACTAGCGGGGGCCGATTGAATGAGCAGTTCTTC. Its translation is CASSVGTSGGRLNEQFF.

The rearrangement uses TRBV21-1 and TRBJ2-6; TRBD2 is the table's D call, not checked against the DNA. TRBV21-1 has pseudogene status. The CDR3 has 17 residues. The CDR3 nucleotides are TGTGCCAGCAGCAAAGCGCGATCCGGGTCCGGGGCCAACGTCCTGACTTTC. Residues: CASSKARSGSGANVLTF.

The rearrangement uses TRBV30 and TRBJ1-4; a possible D gene is TRBD1 (5 bases). CDR3 length: 16 residues. The germline V gene encodes CDR1 GTSNPN and CDR2 SVGIG (reference sequence). Trimming removed 3 bases from V and 5 bases from J, with 19 bases in between. This CDR3 reads CAWSSIRDSLNEKLFF. The CDR3 region has the DNA TGTGCCTGGAGCTCGATTAGGGACTCGCTAAATGAAAAACTGTTTTTT.